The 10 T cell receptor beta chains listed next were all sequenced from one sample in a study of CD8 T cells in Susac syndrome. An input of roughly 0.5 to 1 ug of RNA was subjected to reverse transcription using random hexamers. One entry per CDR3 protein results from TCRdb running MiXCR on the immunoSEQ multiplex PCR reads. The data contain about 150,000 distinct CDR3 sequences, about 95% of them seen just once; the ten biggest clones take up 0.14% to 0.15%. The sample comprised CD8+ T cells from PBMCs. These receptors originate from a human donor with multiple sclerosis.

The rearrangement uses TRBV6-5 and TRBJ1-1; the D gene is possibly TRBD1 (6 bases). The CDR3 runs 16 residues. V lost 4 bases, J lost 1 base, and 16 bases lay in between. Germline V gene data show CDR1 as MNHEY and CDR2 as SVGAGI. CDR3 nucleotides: TGTGCCAGCAGTTCGCCAAAAACAGGGAAGAACACTGAAGCTTTCTTT. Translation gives CASSSPKTGKNTEAFF.

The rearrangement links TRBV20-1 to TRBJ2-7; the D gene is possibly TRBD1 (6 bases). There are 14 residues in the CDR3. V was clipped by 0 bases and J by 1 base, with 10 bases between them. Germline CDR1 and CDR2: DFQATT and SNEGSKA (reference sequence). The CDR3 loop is CSARDRDTSYEQYF. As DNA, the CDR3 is TGCAGTGCTAGAGATAGGGACACTTCCTACGAGCAGTACTTC.

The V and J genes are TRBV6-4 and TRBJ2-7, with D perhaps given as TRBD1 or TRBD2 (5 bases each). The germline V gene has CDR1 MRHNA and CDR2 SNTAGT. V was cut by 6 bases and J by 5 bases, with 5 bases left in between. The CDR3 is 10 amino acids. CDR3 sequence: CASRGHEQYF. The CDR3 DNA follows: TGTGCCAGCAGGGGACACGAGCAGTACTTC.

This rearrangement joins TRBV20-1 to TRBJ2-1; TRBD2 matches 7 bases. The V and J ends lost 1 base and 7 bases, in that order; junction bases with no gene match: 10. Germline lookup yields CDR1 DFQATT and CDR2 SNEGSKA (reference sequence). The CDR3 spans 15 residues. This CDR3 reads CSARAGGTWGNEQFF. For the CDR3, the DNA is TGCAGTGCTAGAGCGGGGGGAACCTGGGGTAATGAGCAGTTCTTC.

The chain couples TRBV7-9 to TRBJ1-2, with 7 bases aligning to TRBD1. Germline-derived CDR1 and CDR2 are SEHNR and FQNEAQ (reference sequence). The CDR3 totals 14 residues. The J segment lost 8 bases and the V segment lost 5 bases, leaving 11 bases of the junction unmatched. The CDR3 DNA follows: TGTGCCAGCAGCCCCACAGGGGCCGGCTTCGGCTACACCTTC. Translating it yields CASSPTGAGFGYTF.

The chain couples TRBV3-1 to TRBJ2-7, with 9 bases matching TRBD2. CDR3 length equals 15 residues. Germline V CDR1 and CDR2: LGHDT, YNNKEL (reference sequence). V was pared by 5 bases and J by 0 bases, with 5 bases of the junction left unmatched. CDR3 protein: CASSSSAGGSYEQYF. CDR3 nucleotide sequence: TGTGCCAGCAGCTCTTCAGCGGGGGGCTCCTACGAGCAGTACTTC.

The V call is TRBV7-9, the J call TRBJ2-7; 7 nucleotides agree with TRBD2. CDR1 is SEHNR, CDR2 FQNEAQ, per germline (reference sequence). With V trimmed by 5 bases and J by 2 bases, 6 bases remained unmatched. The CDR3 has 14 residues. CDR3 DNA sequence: TGTGCCAGCAGCCCGGGGAGGGGACCCTACGAGCAGTACGTC. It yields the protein CASSPGRGPYEQYV.

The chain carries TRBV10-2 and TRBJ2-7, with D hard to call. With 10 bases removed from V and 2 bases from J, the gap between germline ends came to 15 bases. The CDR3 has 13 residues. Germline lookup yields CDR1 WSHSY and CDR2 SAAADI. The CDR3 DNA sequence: TGCGCCACCAGGACGGGCGGCCCCTACGAGCAGTACTTC. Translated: CATRTGGPYEQYF.

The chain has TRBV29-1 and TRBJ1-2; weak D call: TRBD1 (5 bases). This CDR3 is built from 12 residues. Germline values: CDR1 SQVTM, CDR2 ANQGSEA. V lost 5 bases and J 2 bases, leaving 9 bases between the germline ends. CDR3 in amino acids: CSVPGTNYGYTF. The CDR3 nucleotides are TGCAGCGTTCCCGGGACCAACTATGGCTACACCTTC.

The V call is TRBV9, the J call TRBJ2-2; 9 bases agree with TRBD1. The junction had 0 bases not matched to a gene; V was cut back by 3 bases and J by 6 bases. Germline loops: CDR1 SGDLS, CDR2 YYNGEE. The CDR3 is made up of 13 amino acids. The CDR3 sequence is CASSGQGAGELFF. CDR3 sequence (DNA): TGTGCCAGCAGCGGACAGGGGGCCGGGGAGCTGTTTTTT.